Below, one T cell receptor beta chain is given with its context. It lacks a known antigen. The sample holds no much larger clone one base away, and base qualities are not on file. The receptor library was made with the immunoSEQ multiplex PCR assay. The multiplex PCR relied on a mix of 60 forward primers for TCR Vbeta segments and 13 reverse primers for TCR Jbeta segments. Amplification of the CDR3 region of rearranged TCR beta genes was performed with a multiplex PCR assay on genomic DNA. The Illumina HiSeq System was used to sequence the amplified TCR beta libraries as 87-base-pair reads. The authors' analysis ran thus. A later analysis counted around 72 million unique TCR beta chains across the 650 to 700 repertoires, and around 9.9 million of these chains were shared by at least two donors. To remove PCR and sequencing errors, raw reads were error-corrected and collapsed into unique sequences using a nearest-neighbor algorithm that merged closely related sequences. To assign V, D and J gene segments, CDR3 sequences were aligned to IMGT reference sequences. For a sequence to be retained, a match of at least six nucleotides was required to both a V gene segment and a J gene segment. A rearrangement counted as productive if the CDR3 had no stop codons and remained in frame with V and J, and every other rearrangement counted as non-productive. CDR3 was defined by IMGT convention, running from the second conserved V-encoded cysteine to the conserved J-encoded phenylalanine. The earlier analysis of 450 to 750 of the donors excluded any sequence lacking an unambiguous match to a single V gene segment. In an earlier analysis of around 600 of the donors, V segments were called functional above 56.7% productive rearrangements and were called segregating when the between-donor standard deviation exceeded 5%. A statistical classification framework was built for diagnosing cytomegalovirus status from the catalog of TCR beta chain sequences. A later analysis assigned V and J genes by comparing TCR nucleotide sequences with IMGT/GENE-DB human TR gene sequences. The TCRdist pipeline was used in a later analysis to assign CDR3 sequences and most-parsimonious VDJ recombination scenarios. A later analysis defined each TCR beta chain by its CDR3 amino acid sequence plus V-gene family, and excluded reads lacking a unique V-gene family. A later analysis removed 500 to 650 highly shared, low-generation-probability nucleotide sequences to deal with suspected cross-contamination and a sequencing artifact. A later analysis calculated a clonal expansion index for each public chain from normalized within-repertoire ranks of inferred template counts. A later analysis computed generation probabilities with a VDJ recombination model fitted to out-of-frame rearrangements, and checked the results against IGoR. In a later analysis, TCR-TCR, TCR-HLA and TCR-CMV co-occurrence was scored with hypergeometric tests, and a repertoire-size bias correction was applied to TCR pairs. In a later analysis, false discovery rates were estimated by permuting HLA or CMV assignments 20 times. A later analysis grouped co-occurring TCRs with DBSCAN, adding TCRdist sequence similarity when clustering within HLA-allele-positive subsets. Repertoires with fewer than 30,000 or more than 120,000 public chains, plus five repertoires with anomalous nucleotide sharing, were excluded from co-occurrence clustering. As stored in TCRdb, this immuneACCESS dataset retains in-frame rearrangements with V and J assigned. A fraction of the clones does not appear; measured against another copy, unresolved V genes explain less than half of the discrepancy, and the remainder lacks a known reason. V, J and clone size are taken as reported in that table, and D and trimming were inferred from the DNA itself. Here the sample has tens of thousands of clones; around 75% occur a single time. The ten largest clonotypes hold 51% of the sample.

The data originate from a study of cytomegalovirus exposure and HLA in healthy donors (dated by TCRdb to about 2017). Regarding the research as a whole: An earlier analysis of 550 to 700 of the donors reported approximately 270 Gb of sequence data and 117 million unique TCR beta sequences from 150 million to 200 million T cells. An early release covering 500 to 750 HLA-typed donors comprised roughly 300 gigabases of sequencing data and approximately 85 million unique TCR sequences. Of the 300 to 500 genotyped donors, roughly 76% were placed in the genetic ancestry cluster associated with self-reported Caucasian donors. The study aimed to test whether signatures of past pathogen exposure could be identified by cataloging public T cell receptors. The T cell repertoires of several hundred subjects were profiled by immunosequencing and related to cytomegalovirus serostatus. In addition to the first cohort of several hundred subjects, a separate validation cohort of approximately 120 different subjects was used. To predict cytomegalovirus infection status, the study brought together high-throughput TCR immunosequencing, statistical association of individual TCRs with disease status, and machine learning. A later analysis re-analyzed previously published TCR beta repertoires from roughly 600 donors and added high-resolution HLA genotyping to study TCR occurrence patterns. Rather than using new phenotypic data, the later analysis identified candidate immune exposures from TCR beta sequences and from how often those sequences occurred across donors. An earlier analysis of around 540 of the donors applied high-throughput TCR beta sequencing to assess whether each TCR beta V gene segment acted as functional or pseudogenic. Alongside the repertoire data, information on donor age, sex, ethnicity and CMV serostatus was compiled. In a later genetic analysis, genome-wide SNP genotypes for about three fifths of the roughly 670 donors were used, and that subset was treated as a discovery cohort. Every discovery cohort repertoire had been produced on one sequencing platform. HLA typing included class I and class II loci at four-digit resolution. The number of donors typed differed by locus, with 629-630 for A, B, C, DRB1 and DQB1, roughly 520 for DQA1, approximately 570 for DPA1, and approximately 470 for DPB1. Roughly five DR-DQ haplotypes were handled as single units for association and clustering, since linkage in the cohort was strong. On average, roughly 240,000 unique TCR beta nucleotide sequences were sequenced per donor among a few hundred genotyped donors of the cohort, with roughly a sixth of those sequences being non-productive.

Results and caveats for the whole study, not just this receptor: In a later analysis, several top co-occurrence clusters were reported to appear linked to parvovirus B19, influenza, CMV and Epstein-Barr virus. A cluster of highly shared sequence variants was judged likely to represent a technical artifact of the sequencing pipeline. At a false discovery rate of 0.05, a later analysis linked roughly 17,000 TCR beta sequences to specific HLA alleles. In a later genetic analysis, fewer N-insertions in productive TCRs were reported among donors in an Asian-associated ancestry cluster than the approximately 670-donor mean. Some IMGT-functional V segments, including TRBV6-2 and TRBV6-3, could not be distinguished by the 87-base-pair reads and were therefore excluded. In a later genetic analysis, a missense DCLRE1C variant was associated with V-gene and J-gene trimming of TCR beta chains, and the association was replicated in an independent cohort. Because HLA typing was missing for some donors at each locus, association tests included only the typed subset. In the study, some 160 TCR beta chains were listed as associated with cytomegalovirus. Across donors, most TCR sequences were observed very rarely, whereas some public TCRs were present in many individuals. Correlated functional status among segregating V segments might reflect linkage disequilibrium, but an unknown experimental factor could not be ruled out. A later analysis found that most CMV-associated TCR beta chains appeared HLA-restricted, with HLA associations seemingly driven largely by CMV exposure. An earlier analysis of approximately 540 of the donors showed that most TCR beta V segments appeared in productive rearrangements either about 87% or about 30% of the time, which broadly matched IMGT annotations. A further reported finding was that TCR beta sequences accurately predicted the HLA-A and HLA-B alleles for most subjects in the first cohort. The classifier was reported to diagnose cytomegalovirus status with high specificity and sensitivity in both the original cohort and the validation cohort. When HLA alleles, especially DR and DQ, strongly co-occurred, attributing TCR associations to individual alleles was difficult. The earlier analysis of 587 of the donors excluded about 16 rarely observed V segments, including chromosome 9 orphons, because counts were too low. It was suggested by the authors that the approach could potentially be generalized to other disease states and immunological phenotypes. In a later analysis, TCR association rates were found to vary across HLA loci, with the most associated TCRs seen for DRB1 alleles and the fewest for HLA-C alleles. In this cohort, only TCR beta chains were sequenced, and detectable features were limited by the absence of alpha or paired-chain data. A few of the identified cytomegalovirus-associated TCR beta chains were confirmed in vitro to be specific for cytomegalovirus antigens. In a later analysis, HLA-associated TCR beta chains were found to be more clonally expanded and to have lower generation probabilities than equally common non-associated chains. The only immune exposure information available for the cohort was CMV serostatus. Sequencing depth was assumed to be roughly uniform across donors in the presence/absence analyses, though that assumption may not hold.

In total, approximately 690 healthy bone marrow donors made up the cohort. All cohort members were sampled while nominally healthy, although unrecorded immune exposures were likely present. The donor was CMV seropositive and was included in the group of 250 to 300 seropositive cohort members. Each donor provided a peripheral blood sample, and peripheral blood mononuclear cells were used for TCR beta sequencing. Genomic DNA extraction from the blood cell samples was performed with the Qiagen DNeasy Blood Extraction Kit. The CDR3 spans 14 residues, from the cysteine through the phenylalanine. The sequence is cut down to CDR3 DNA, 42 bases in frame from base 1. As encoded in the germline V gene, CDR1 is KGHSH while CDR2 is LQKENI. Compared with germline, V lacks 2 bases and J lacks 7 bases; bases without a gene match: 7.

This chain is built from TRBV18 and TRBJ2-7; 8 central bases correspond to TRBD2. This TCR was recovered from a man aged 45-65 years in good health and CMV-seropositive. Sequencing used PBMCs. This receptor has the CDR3 CASSPRLAGDEQYF. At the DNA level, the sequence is TGTGCCAGCTCACCAAGGCTAGCGGGTGATGAGCAGTACTTC. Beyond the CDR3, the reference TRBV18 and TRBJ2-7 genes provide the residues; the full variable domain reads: NAGVMQNPRHLVRRRGQEARLRCSPMKGHSHVYWYRQLPEEGLKFMVYLQKENIIDESGMPKERFSAEFPKEGPSILRIQQVVRGDSAAYFCASSPRLAGDEQYFGPGTRLTVT.